Below are 5 T cell receptor beta chains sequenced from a single sample in a study of Graves' ophthalmopathy and Graves' hyperthyroidism. RNA transcripts were the template, and TCR beta CDR3 regions were amplified from them. The first-round RT-PCR employed HTBI primers together with the Qiagen OneStep RT-PCR kit. A multiplex PCR was then performed as the second round. TCRdb re-called the multiplex PCR reads with MiXCR, one entry per CDR3 protein. This table has about 210,000 distinct CDR3 sequences, approximately 28% appearing once. Sequencing used peripheral blood. These receptors were obtained from a man aged 50 to 60 with Graves' ophthalmopathy.

This clonotype was seen ten or more times. The chain couples TRBV4-1 to TRBJ2-7; 10 bases align to TRBD1. The CDR3 length is 13 residues. V gave up 6 bases and J gave up 5 bases; unmatched junction bases: 4. Germline V gene data show CDR1 as MGHRA and CDR2 as YSYEKL. CDR3 in amino acids: CASRGTGDDEQYF. Here the CDR3 DNA reads TGCGCCAGCAGAGGGACAGGGGATGACGAGCAGTACTTC.

The rearrangement uses TRBV2 and TRBJ2-5; TRBD1 or TRBD2 may be the D gene (5 bases each). V was cut by 6 bases and J by 2 bases, with 13 bases left in between. The CDR3 is 14 amino acids. Germline V gene data show CDR1 as SNHLY and CDR2 as FYNNEI. The CDR3 DNA reads as TGTGCCAGCAGACCCGGGACGGTGCAAGAGACCCAGTACTTC. This translates into CASRPGTVQETQYF.

The rearrangement links TRBV6-1 to TRBJ2-5; D is perhaps TRBD1 (6 bases). There are 17 residues in the CDR3. Trimming took 6 bases from V and 4 from J, leaving 24 bases between them. CDR1 is MNHNS and CDR2 is SASEGT in the germline V gene. The CDR3 reads CASSPPGATGLGETQYF. CDR3 coding DNA: TGTGCCAGCAGCCCCCCAGGCGCTACAGGGTTGGGAGAGACCCAGTACTTC.

This clonotype has a count of ten or more. The gene calls are TRBV12-3 or TRBV12-4 and TRBJ2-5; TRBD1 is a possible D gene (6 bases). This CDR3 region has 15 residues. V was cut by 0 bases and J by 2 bases, with 10 bases left in between. The CDR3 DNA reads as TGTGCCAGCAGTTTAGCGGGACACCAGCAAGAGACCCAGTACTTC. Translating it yields CASSLAGHQQETQYF.

The chain couples TRBV6-1 to TRBJ1-1; a weak D match, TRBD1 (5 bases). V gave up 6 bases and J gave up 5 bases, with 16 bases separating them. This CDR3 spans 14 amino acids. The germline gives CDR1 MNHNS, CDR2 SASEGT. DNA of the CDR3: TGTGCCAGCAGACTTTGGGGGTTGGGGACTGAAGCTTTCTTT. Its protein is CASRLWGLGTEAFF.